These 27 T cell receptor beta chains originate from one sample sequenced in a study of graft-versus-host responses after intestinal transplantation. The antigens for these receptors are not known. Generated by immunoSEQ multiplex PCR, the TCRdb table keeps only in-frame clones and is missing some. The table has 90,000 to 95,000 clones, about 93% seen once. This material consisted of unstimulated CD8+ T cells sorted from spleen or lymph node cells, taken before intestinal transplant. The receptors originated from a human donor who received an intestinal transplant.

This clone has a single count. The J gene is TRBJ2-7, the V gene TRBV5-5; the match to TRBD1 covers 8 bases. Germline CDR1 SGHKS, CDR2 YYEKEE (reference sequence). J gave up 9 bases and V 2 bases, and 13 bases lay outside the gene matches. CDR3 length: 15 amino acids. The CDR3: CASSFGQGGWTRQYF. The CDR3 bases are TGTGCCAGCAGCTTCGGACAGGGTGGTTGGACGAGGCAGTACTTC.

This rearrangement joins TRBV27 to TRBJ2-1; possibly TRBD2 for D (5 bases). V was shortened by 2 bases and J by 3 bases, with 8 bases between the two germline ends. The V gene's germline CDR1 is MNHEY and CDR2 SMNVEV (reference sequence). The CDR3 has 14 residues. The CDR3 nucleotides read TGTGCCAGCAGTTTAATACGGGGCTACAATGAGCAGTTCTTC. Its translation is CASSLIRGYNEQFF.

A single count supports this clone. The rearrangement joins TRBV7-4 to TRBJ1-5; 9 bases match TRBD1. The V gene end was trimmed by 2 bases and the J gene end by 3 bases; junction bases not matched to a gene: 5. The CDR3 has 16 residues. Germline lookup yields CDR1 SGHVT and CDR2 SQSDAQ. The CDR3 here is CASSLRDRAYNQPQHF. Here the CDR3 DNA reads TGTGCCAGCAGCTTACGGGACAGGGCTTACAATCAGCCCCAGCATTTT. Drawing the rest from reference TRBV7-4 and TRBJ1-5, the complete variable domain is GAGVSQSPRYKVAKRGRDVALRCDSISGHVTLYWYRQTLGQGSEVLTYSQSDAQRDKSGRPSGRFSAERPERSVSTLKIQRTEQGDSAVYLCASSLRDRAYNQPQHFGDGTRLSIL.

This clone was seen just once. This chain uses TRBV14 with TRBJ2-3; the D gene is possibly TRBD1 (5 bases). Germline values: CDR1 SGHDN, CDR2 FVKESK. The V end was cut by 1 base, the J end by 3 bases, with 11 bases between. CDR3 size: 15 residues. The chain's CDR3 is CASSQARDWTDTQYF. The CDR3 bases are TGTGCCAGCAGCCAAGCCAGGGATTGGACAGATACGCAGTATTTT.

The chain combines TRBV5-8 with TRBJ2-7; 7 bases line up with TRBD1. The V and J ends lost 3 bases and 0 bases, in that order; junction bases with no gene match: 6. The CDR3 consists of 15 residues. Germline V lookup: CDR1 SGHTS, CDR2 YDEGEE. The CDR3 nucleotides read TGTGCCAGCAGCTGGGGGACAGAACCCTCCTACGAGCAGTACTTC. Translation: CASSWGTEPSYEQYF.

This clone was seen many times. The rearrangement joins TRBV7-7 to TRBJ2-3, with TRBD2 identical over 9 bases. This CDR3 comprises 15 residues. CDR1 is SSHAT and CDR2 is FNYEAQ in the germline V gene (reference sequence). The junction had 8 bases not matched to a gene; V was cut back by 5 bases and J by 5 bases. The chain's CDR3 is CASSLSGSRGDTQYF. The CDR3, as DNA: TGTGCCAGCAGCCTTAGCGGGAGTCGCGGAGATACGCAGTATTTT.

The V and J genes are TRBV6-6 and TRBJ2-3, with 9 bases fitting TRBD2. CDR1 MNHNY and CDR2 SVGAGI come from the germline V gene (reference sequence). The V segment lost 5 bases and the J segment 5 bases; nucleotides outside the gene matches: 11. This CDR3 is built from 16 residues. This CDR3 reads CASSISGRKGGDTQYF. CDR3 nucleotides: TGTGCCAGCAGTATTAGCGGGAGAAAGGGTGGAGATACGCAGTATTTT.

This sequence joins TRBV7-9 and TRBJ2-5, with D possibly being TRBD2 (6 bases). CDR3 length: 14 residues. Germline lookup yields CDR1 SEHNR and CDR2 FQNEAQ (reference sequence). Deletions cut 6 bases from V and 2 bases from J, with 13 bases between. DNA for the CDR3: TGTGCCAGCAGAACGGGACTTGAACAAGAGACCCAGTACTTC. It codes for CASRTGLEQETQYF.

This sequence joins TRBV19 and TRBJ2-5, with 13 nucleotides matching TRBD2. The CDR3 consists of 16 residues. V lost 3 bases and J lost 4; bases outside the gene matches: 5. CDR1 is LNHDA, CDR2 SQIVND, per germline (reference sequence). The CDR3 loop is CASSITSGGAGETQYF. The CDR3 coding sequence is TGTGCCAGTAGTATTACTAGCGGGGGGGCCGGAGAGACCCAGTACTTC.

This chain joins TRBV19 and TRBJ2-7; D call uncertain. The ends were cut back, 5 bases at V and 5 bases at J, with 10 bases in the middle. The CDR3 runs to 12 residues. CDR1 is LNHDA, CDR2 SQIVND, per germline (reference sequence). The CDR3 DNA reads TGTGCCAGTAGTCTGTCGAGAGACGAGCAGTACTTC. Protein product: CASSLSRDEQYF.

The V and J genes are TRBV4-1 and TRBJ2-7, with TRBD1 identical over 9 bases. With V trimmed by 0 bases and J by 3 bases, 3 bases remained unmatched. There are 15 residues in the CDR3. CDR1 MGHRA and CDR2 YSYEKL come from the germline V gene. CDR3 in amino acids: CASSQDGTGFYEQYF. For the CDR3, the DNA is TGCGCCAGCAGCCAAGATGGGACAGGGTTCTACGAGCAGTACTTC.

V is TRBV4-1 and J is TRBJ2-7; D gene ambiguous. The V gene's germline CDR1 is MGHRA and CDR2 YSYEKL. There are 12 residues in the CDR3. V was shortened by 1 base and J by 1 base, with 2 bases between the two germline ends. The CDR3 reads CASSQASYEQYF. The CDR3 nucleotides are TGCGCCAGCAGCCAAGCGTCCTACGAGCAGTACTTC.

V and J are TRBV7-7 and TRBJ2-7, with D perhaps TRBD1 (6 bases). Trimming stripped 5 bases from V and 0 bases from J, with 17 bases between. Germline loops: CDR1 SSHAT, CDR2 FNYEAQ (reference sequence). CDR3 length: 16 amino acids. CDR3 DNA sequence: TGTGCCAGCAGCCACTGCACAGGGCGGCCCTCCTACGAGCAGTACTTC. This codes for CASSHCTGRPSYEQYF. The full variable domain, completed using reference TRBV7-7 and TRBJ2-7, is GAGVSQSPRYKVTKRGQDVTLRCDPISSHATLYWYQQALGQGPEFLTYFNYEAQPDKSGLPSDRFSAERPEGSISTLTIQRTEQRDSAMYRCASSHCTGRPSYEQYFGPGTRLTVT.

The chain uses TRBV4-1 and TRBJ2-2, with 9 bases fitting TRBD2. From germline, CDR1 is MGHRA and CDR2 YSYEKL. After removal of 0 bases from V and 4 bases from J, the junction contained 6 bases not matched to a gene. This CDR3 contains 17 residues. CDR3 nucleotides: TGCGCCAGCAGCCAAGATGTGACTAGCGGTAGCACCGGGGAGCTGTTTTTT. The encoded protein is CASSQDVTSGSTGELFF.

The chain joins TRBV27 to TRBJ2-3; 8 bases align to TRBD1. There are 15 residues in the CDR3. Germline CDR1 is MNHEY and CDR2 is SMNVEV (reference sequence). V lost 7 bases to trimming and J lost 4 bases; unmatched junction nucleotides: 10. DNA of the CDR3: TGTGCCAGCACTCCTGGGGCAGGGGGCGCAGATACGCAGTATTTT. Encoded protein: CASTPGAGGADTQYF.

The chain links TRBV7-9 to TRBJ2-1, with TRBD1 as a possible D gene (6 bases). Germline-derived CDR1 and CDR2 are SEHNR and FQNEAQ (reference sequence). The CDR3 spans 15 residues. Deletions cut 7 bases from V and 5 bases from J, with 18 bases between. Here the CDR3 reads CASITTDRPDNEQFF. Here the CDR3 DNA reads TGTGCCAGCATAACTACCGACAGGCCCGACAATGAGCAGTTCTTC.

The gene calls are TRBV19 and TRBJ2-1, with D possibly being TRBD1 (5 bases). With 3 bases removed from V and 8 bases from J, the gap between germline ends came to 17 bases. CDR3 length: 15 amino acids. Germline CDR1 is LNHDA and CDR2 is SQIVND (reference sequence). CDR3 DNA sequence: TGTGCCAGTAGTATTCGGGTCCAACCGACAGATGAGCAGTTCTTC. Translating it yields CASSIRVQPTDEQFF.

The DNA of the CDR3 is TGCGCCAGCAGTCCCGACCCCAAGCCAGGGAAACCGAAAGATACGCAGTATTTT. This encodes CASSPDPKPGKPKDTQYF. The genes are TRBV10-1 and TRBJ2-3; perhaps TRBD1 as D (5 bases). The CDR3 sequence is 18 residues long. Looked up from germline, CDR1 is WNHNN and CDR2 is SYGVQD (reference sequence). Trimming removed 5 bases at V and 5 bases at J, with 26 bases between.

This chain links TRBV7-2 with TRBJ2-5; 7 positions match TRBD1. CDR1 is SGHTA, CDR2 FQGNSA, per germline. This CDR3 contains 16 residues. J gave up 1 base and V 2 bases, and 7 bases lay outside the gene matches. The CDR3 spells CASSLFQGVIQETQYF. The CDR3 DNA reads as TGTGCCAGCAGCTTATTTCAGGGGGTGATCCAAGAGACCCAGTACTTC. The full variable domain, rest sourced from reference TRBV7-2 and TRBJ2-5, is GAGVSQSPSNKVTEKGKDVELRCDPISGHTALYWYRQSLGQGLEFLIYFQGNSAPDKSGLPSDRFSAERTGGSVSTLTIQRTQQEDSAVYLCASSLFQGVIQETQYFGPGTRLLVL.

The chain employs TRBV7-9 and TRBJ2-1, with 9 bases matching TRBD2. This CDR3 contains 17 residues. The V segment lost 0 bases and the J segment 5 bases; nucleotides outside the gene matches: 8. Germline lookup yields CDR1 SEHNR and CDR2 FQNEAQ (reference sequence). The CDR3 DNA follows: TGTGCCAGCAGCTTAGCGCTTAGCGGGGGCACACACAATGAGCAGTTCTTC. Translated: CASSLALSGGTHNEQFF.

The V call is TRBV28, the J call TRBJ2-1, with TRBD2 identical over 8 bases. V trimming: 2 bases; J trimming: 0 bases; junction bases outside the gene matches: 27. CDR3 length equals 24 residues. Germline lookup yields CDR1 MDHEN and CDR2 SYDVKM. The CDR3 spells CASSLPHPTPTSAKNLSSYNEQFF. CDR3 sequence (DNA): TGTGCCAGCAGTTTACCGCACCCAACTCCGACTAGCGCCAAAAACCTAAGCTCCTACAATGAGCAGTTCTTC.

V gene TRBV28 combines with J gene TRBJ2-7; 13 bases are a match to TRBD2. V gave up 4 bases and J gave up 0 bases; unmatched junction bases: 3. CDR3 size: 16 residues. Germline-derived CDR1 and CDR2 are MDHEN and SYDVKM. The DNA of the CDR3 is TGTGCCAGCAGTTATCGGACTAGCGGGGGCTCCTACGAGCAGTACTTC. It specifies CASSYRTSGGSYEQYF.

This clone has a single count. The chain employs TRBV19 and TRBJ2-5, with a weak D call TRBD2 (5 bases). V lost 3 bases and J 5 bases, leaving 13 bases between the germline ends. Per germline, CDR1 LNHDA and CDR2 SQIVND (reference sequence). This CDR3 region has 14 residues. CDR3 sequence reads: CASSIGGARETQYF. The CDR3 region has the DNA TGTGCCAGTAGTATTGGAGGAGCGCGGGAGACCCAGTACTTC.

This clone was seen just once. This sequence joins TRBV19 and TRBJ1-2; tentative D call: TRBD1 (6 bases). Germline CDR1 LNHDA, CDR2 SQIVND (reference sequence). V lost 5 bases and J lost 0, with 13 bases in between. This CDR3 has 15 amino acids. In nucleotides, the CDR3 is TGTGCCAGTAGTCCAACAGGGATAGCTAACTATGGCTACACCTTC. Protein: CASSPTGIANYGYTF.

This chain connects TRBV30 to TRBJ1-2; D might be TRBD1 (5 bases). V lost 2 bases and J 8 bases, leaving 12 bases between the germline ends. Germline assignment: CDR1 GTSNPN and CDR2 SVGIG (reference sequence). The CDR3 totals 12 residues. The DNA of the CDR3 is TGTGCCTGGAGTAGCGGGGCGCCAGGCTACACCTTC. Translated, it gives CAWSSGAPGYTF. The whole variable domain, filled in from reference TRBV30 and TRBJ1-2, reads SQTIHQWPATLVQPVGSPLSLECTVEGTSNPNLYWYRQAAGRGLQLLFYSVGIGQISSEVPQNLSASRPQDRQFILSSKKLLLSDSGFYLCAWSSGAPGYTFGSGTRLTVV.

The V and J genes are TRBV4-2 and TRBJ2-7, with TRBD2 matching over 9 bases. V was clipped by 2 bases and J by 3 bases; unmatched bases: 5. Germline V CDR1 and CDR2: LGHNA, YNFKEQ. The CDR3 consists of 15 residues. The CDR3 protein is CASSQTLAGSYEQYF. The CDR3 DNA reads TGTGCCAGCAGCCAAACGCTAGCGGGGAGCTACGAGCAGTACTTC.

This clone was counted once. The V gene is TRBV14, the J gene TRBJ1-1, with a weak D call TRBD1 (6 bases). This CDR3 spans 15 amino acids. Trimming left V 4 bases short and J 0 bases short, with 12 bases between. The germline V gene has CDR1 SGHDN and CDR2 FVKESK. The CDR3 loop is CASSPWTVMNTEAFF. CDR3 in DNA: TGTGCCAGCAGCCCCTGGACAGTGATGAACACTGAAGCTTTCTTT. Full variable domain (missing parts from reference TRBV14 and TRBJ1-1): EAGVTQFPSHSVIEKGQTVTLRCDPISGHDNLYWYRRVMGKEIKFLLHFVKESKQDESGMPNNRFLAERTGGTYSTLKVQPAELEDSGVYFCASSPWTVMNTEAFFGQGTRLTVV.